The 3 T cell receptor beta chains listed next were all sequenced from one sample in a study of cytomegalovirus exposure and HLA in healthy donors. 13 Jbeta primers and 60 Vbeta primers were used for the PCR. This table comes from immunoSEQ multiplex PCR, and its TCRdb copy is limited to in-frame clones, with some not included. The sample holds 100,000 to 150,000 clones, 78% seen once. Sequenced material: PBMCs. These receptors originate from a man aged 35 to 55 in good health and CMV-seronegative.

The rearrangement links TRBV6-6 to TRBJ1-2, with D possibly being TRBD1 (5 bases). The CDR3 runs 13 residues. Trimming removed 5 bases at V and 4 bases at J, with 11 bases between. The germline CDR1 and CDR2 sequences are MNHNY and SVGAGI (reference sequence). The CDR3 coding sequence is TGTGCCAGCAGTATGACAGTGGTCTATGGCTACACCTTC. This encodes CASSMTVVYGYTF.

The gene calls are TRBV19 and TRBJ2-1; 11 nucleotides align to TRBD2. In germline, CDR1 is LNHDA, CDR2 SQIVND (reference sequence). The CDR3 covers 16 residues. V gave up 2 bases and J gave up 6 bases; unmatched junction bases: 6. In DNA form, the CDR3 reads TGTGCCAGTAGTATATTGGGGACTAGCGGTTTCAATGAGCAGTTCTTC. It codes for CASSILGTSGFNEQFF.

This chain links TRBV7-9 with TRBJ2-1, with D perhaps matching TRBD2 (6 bases). The germline gives CDR1 SEHNR, CDR2 FQNEAQ (reference sequence). Trimming pared 5 bases from V and 10 bases from J, leaving 9 bases between. The CDR3 totals 11 residues. The CDR3 loop is CASSPGREQFF. The CDR3 bases are TGTGCCAGCAGCCCGGGGAGGGAGCAGTTCTTC.